Below, one T cell receptor (beta chain) is given with its context. Its specificity is not known. These data originate in a study of lymphopenia after photon versus proton radiotherapy. Study observations and caveats: Larger post-nadir TCR diversity loss correlated inversely with survival in deceased patients. Post-nadir diversity loss with photons came from oligoclonal expansion, particularly CD8+ Temra cells.

Germline values: CDR1 LNHDA, CDR2 SQIVND (reference sequence). Trimming took 4 bases from V and 5 from J, leaving 21 bases between them. The CDR3 is 17 amino acids. The method was immunoSEQ multiplex PCR; TCRdb's version includes in-frame clones alone and lacks a portion of them. The sample gives roughly 22,000 clones, 82% of which show up once; 21% is in the top ten. This TCR derives from a woman aged 70-85 years with pancreatic cancer. The specimen was peripheral blood, collected from a patient treated with proton-based radiotherapy. V is TRBV19 and J is TRBJ1-5; D gene uncertain. CDR3 in DNA: TGTGCCAGTAGTACTTTGATCGGGCAGGAGGTCGATCAGCCCCAGCATTTT. Translation: CASSTLIGQEVDQPQHF. Drawing the rest from reference TRBV19 and TRBJ1-5, the complete variable domain is DGGITQSPKYLFRKEGQNVTLSCEQNLNHDAMYWYRQDPGQGLRLIYYSQIVNDFQKGDIAEGYSVSREKKESFPLTVTSAQKNPTAFYLCASSTLIGQEVDQPQHFGDGTRLSIL.